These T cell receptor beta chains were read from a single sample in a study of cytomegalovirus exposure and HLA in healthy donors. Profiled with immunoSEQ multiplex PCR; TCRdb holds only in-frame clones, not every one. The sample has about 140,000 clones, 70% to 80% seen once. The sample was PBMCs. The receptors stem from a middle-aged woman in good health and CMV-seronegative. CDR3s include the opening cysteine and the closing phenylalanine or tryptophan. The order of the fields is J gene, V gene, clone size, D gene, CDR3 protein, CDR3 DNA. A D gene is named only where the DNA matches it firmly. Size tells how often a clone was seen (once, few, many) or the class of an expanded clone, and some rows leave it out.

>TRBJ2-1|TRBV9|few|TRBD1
CASSVGWGAGGEQFF
TGTGCCAGCAGCGTAGGTTGGGGAGCAGGGGGAGAGCAGTTCTTC
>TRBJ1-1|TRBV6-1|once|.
CASSGGRYTEAFF
TGTGCCAGCAGTGGGGGCCGATACACTGAAGCTTTCTTT
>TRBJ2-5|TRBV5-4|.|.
CASSYIGTEETQYF
TGTGCCAGCAGCTACATCGGGACTGAAGAGACCCAGTACTTC
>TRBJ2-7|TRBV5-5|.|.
CASSKRPSGWEQYF
TGTGCCAGCAGCAAAAGACCCTCAGGGTGGGAGCAGTACTTC
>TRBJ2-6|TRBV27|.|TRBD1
CASSARGHGSSGANVLTF
TGTGCCAGCAGCGCTAGGGGGCACGGCAGTTCTGGGGCCAACGTCCTGACTTTC
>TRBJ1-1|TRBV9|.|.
CASSASGLENTEAFF
TGTGCCAGCAGCGCCAGCGGGTTGGAGAACACTGAAGCTTTCTTT
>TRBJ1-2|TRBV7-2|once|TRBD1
CASSSPDRGPFGYTF
TGTGCCAGCAGCTCTCCGGACAGGGGGCCTTTCGGCTACACCTTC
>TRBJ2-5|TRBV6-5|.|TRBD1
CASSPGTGSQYF
TGTGCCAGCAGCCCGGGGACAGGGAGCCAGTACTTC
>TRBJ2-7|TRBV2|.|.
CASRPGTLSSYEQYF
TGTGCCAGCAGACCCGGGACACTAAGCTCCTACGAGCAGTACTTC
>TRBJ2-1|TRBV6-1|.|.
CASTLYYDNEQFF
TGTGCCAGCACCCTATACTACGACAATGAGCAGTTCTTC
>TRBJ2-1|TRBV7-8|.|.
CASSLTRVYEQFF
TGTGCCAGCAGCTTAACCCGAGTCTATGAGCAGTTCTTC
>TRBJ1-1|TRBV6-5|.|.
CASSRANTEAFF
TGTGCCAGCAGTCGAGCGAACACCGAAGCTTTCTTT
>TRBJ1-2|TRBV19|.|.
CASSRGGNANGYTF
TGTGCCAGTAGTAGGGGGGGAAATGCTAATGGCTACACCTTC
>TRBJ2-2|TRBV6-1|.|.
CASKRDKNTGELFF
TGTGCCAGCAAACGGGACAAGAACACCGGGGAGCTGTTTTTT
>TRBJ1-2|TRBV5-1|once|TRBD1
CASRSGQDNVIYGYTF
TGCGCCAGCAGATCGGGACAGGACAATGTTATCTATGGCTACACCTTC
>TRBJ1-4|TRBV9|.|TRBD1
CASSADLQGTNEKLFF
TGTGCCAGCAGCGCCGACTTACAGGGGACTAATGAAAAACTGTTTTTT
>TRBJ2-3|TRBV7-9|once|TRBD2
CASSLGTSGLGDTQYF
TGTGCCAGCAGCTTAGGGACTAGCGGGCTTGGAGATACGCAGTATTTT
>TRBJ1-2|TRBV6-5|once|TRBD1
CASSGGDRATYGYTF
TGTGCCAGCAGTGGTGGAGACAGGGCGACCTATGGCTACACCTTC
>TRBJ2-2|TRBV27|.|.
CASSPYVGTGELFF
TGTGCCAGCAGTCCCTATGTCGGCACCGGGGAGCTGTTTTTT
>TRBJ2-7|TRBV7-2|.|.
CASSLAVGSYEQYF
TGTGCCAGCAGCTTAGCTGTCGGGTCCTACGAGCAGTACTTC
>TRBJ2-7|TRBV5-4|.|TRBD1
CASSLGAGGTYEQYF
TGTGCCAGCAGCTTGGGTGCAGGGGGAACCTACGAGCAGTACTTC
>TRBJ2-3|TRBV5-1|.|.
CASRGSDTDTQYF
TGCGCCTCGAGGGGGTCGGACACAGATACGCAGTATTTT
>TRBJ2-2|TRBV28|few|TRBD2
CASSLGTSGGVTGELFF
TGTGCCAGCAGCCTTGGGACTAGCGGGGGGGTTACCGGGGAGCTGTTTTTT
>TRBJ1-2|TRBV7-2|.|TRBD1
CASSLVSQGAYGYTF
TGTGCCAGCAGCTTAGTTTCGCAGGGGGCCTATGGCTACACCTTC